The T cell receptor (beta chain) described here comes from a study of T cells in Graves' hyperthyroidism and ophthalmopathy (dated by TCRdb to about 2019). In the study overall: Peripheral blood was collected at initial diagnosis, before any treatment. Once sampling was done, hyperthyroidism patients were given methimazole at a starting dose of 30 mg daily, whereas ophthalmopathy patients were given high-dose intravenous methylprednisolone. According to the paper, TCR Vbeta CDR3 sequencing was carried out on 135 peripheral blood samples, which came from under 50 ophthalmopathy, some 73 hyperthyroidism and some 17 progressor patients. Thyroid tissue and blood T-cell repertoires from several Graves' hyperthyroidism patients were also compared in the study. Whether ophthalmopathy could be predicted prospectively was tested in an independent validation cohort made up of roughly 19 hyperthyroidism patients plus 17 patients who later progressed to ophthalmopathy. The approximately 100 discovery patients were divided at random into training and test sets in a 7:3 ratio. TCR V-J signatures able to tell the groups apart were searched for in a discovery cohort of around 95 patients, of whom around 42 had Graves' ophthalmopathy and under 65 had stable Graves' hyperthyroidism. Study-level results and caveats: In validation, the model predicted progression to ophthalmopathy a median of around six months before onset, with roughly 68% sensitivity and 72.22% specificity. Ophthalmopathy was separated from stable hyperthyroidism by a 13 V-J signature model, with approximately 89% sensitivity and 81% to 83% specificity obtained in cross-validation and 80%/75% obtained in testing. No statistical method was used to set the sample size in advance, and investigators knew the group allocation. Blood samples also contained most of the expanded thyroid clonotypes (frequency above 0.001), which suggests that blood repertoires may reflect thyroid immune responses.

The junction shows trimming of 2 bases on V and 6 bases on J, plus 10 bases between the germline ends. The cysteine opens and the phenylalanine closes a CDR3 of 14 amino acids. Left in the record is the CDR3 DNA by itself, 42 bases read in frame from the first base. The germline V gene (reference sequence) sets CDR1 to LNHNV and CDR2 to YYDKDF. For this clonotype: Its binding antigen is unknown. No clone much larger than this one lies a single base away; base qualities are absent.

Amplification of TCR beta CDR3 regions was carried out from RNA transcripts. For the first round of RT-PCR on the TCR CDR3, the HTBI primer set was used together with the Qiagen OneStep RT-PCR kit. The libraries were constructed in a second round of multiplex PCR and then size-selected and purified. Paired-end sequencing of the libraries was performed with 100 bp reads on an Illumina HiSeq2000. The authors' pipeline ran thus. SOAPnuke was used to process the raw data, with reads discarded if the reads contained adapters or uncalled bases, had a mean Phred below 15, or lacked an exact constant-primer or identifier match. High-quality paired reads were merged with COPE v1.2.5, and unique nucleotide sequences were defined as clonotypes. Clonotypes were aligned to IMGT TRBV, TRBD and TRBJ reference segments using MiTCR v1.1. Only V-J combinations with frequency above 0.0001, covering 99% to 99.2% of repertoires, were analysed. The TCS score was defined as the ratio of F50 (clonal expansion) to E x V (chaos), calculated using BLOSUM62-based TCRdist between CDR3 peptides within each V-J. Welch's t-statistics and random forest reduced just over 500 V-J features to under 15, which were used in a naive Bayes classifier (R e1071). The public reads were quality trimmed at Q25 with fastp and then assembled into clones with MiXCR by TCRdb, keeping productive beta chains. Entries that share a CDR3 protein sequence are merged under the most common genes and DNA. The V and J calls were determined by TCRdb, not by the authors. A total of around 450,000 distinct CDR3 sequences appear in this sample, approximately 14% of them only once. 5% to 6% of the sample is held by the ten biggest clonotypes.

Stable Graves' hyperthyroidism was defined as the absence of progression to ophthalmopathy over 18 months of follow-up. Hyperthyroidism patients were newly diagnosed, had a disease duration of under 2 months, and were aged 18 to 65 years. Any patient with an uncontrolled infection, another autoimmune disease, pregnancy or lactation was excluded. Diagnoses were based on clinical symptoms, serum thyroxine and TRAb, thyroid ultrasound and orbital computed tomography. Ficoll-Paque density gradient centrifugation was used to isolate PBMCs from approximately 10 ml of fresh peripheral blood. Total RNA was extracted using Trizol reagent, and RNA quality was assessed on an Agilent 2100 Bioanalyzer.

Material: blood. The chain is encoded by TRBV15 joined to TRBJ1-4, with TRBD1 perhaps the D gene, on 6 matching bases. This TCR was sampled from a woman younger than 30 with Graves' hyperthyroidism. The bases read TGTGCCACCAGCAGATTTGGACAGTATGAAAAACTGTTTTTT. Its amino acids are CATSRFGQYEKLFF.